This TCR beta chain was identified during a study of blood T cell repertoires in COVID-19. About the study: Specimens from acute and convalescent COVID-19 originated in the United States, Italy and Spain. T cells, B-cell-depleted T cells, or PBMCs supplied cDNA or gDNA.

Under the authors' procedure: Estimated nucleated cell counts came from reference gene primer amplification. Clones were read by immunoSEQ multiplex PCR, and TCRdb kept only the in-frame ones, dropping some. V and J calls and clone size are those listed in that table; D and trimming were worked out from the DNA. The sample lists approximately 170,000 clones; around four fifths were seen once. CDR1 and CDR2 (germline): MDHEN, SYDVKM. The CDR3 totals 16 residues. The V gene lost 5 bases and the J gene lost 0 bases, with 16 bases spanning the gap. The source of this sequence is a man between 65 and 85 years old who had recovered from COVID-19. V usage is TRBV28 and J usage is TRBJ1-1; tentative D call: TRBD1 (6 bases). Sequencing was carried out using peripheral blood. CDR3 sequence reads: CASSLNRATLNTEAFF. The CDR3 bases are TGTGCCAGCAGTCTCAACAGGGCTACTCTGAACACTGAAGCTTTCTTT.